The T cell receptor (beta chain) described here comes from a study of PD-L1 blockade in urothelial cancer. Time point indicated: pretreatment peripheral blood. The CDR3 is 15 residues long. V shed 4 bases, J shed 5 bases, and the junction held 5 bases outside the gene matches. Sequenced by immunoSEQ multiplex PCR; TCRdb stores in-frame clones only, minus some. The sample has tens of thousands of clones; roughly 89% are singletons. The material sequenced was PBMCs, taken around atezolizumab (anti-PD-L1) treatment. This TCR derives from a woman in her 70s with urothelial cancer. V and J are TRBV5-3 and TRBJ2-6; 8 bases agree with TRBD1. TRBV5-3 is flagged as an ORF with uncertain function. The CDR3 is CARSRGQGRANVLTF. The CDR3 DNA follows: TGTGCCAGAAGCAGAGGACAGGGTAGGGCCAACGTCCTGACTTTC.